This T cell receptor (beta chain) is from a study of spatial heterogeneity in lung cancer. Germline V gene sequence: CDR1 SGHKS, CDR2 YYEKEE (reference sequence). Trimming took off 0 bases at V and 3 bases at J, with 9 bases between the two ends. This CDR3 region has 15 residues. This clonotype turned up a few times. As to time point: sample taken at primary tumor resection. Whole RNA from tumor, nontumor lung or frozen PBMC was sequenced unsorted. A unique molecular identifier was attached to every TCR cDNA molecule. TCRdb re-analysed the 5' RACE reads in MiXCR, keeping a single row per CDR3 protein. The sample has 90,000 or so distinct CDR3 sequences, approximately 8.5% seen once.

This receptor was taken from a male donor with early-stage non-small cell lung cancer. The source material was PBMCs, sampled at surgery. V gene TRBV5-5 combines with J gene TRBJ1-4; D unresolved. The CDR3 nucleotides read TGTGCCAGCAGCTTGGAACGAGGATCTAATGAAAAACTGTTTTTT. This translates into CASSLERGSNEKLFF.